The TCR beta chain described here comes from a study of naive and memory T cell subsets. Sample treatment: skin biopsy from PPD injection site in Mantoux-positive individual. TCR cDNA received a 3' ligated oligonucleotide that carried a UMI. Four PCR rounds used nested alpha and beta constant region primers plus the SP2 primer. Via MiXCR, TCRdb re-called the UMI-ligation and nested PCR reads, giving one row per CDR3 protein. The repertoire consists of around 31,000 distinct CDR3 sequences, with 5.5% to 7.5% occurring once and the leading ten covering 3% to 3.5%. Many counts were recorded for this clonotype. Germline V lookup: CDR1 MGHRA, CDR2 YSYEKL. The CDR3 covers 12 residues. The V gene lost 4 bases and the J gene lost 12 bases, with 10 bases spanning the gap.

Sequenced material: skin, taken from a tuberculin skin test site. The source of this sequence is an adult in good health. The V call is TRBV4-1, the J call TRBJ1-6; D unclear. The CDR3 nucleotides read TGCGCCAGCAGCCCCTTCCTCGGACCCCTCCACTTT. This codes for CASSPFLGPLHF.